This T cell receptor (beta chain) was profiled in a study of Tregs in tolerant kidney transplant recipients. Study results and caveats: The most relevant donor-specific Treg TCRbeta repertoire apparently came from expansion with activated donor B cells. The small number of patients limits these findings pending further validation.

There are 12 residues in the CDR3. Per the germline V gene, CDR1 is WSHSY and CDR2 is SAAADI. Trimming removed 0 bases from V and 10 bases from J, with 4 bases in between. Measured with immunoSEQ multiplex PCR; TCRdb has only the in-frame clones, and not every one. The data contain some 240,000 clones, 84% of them singletons. Regarding this clone: Its antigen is currently unknown.

Thawed PBMCs were FACS-sorted into unstimulated CD4+CD25+CD127- regulatory T cells, CD4+CD25- non-regulatory cells, CD4 and CD8 cells. The sample comprised CD4+ T cells from blood. The V call is TRBV10-2, the J call TRBJ1-6; no firm D call. The sequence was collected from a human donor in good health. The CDR3 is CASSESGSPLHF. The CDR3 DNA reads TGCGCCAGCAGTGAGTCGGGGTCACCCCTCCACTTT.